One sample yielded the 23 T cell receptor beta chains listed below, sequenced in a study of cytomegalovirus exposure and HLA in healthy donors. The primer mix had 60 Vbeta and 13 Jbeta primers. Sequencing was performed with immunoSEQ multiplex PCR; in TCRdb, only in-frame clones are kept and a portion is missing. The table has about 190,000 clones, just under 80% seen once; the top ten hold approximately 6%. Sequences were obtained from PBMCs. The receptors stem from a woman aged 30 to 39 in good health and CMV-seropositive.

This clone was seen once. The rearrangement links TRBV2 to TRBJ1-6; TRBD1 matches 11 bases. The CDR3 length is 16 residues. V was pared by 2 bases and J by 9 bases, with 6 bases of the junction left unmatched. Per germline, CDR1 SNHLY and CDR2 FYNNEI. The CDR3 reads CASSERGTGGGSPLHF. The CDR3 DNA reads TGTGCCAGCAGTGAAAGGGGGACAGGGGGGGGTTCACCCCTCCACTTT. Complete variable domain (other parts from reference TRBV2 and TRBJ1-6): EPEVTQTPSHQVTQMGQEVILRCVPISNHLYFYWYRQILGQKVEFLVSFYNNEISEKSEIFDDQFSVERPDGSNFTLKIRSTKLEDSAMYFCASSERGTGGGSPLHFGNGTRLTVT.

The rearrangement joins TRBV6-5 to TRBJ2-7; 9 bases map to TRBD2. Unmatched junction bases numbered 12, after V lost 6 bases and J lost 6 bases. Germline values: CDR1 MNHEY, CDR2 SVGAGI. CDR3 size: 15 residues. For the CDR3, the DNA is TGTGCCAGCAGAGGAATTAGCGGGAGTAGTAGCGAGCAGTACTTC. Residues: CASRGISGSSSEQYF.

This chain links TRBV28 with TRBJ2-3; 8 positions agree with TRBD2. J lost 4 bases, V lost 4 bases, and 10 bases had no gene match. The CDR3 is 16 residues long. Germline V gives CDR1 MDHEN, CDR2 SYDVKM. Written as DNA, the CDR3 is TGTGCCAGCAGTTCTCCGGGACTAGGTCACGCAGATACGCAGTATTTT. Translation gives CASSSPGLGHADTQYF.

The chain uses TRBV28 and TRBJ1-5; D ambiguous. CDR1 MDHEN and CDR2 SYDVKM come from the germline V gene. The CDR3 consists of 12 residues. V dropped 8 bases and J dropped 0 bases, with 5 bases sitting between them. CDR3 sequence (DNA): TGTGCCAGCCGCTATAGCAATCAGCCCCAGCATTTT. Translating it yields CASRYSNQPQHF. Looking up the rest from reference TRBV28 and TRBJ1-5 gives the full variable domain: DVKVTQSSRYLVKRTGEKVFLECVQDMDHENMFWYRQDPGLGLRLIYFSYDVKMKEKGDIPEGYSVSREKKERFSLILESASTNQTSMYLCASRYSNQPQHFGDGTRLSIL.

J is TRBJ1-2 and V is TRBV28, with D tentatively TRBD1 (6 bases). Per the germline V gene, CDR1 is MDHEN and CDR2 is SYDVKM. The CDR3 consists of 14 residues. V was clipped by 6 bases and J by 4 bases, with 15 bases between them. The CDR3: CASSPPQGFYGYTF. The CDR3 bases are TGTGCCAGCAGCCCGCCGCAGGGGTTCTATGGCTACACCTTC.

The chain couples TRBV5-6 to TRBJ2-7; 8 positions match TRBD1. The CDR3 is made up of 14 amino acids. Germline assignment: CDR1 SGHDT and CDR2 YYEEEE. The trim removed 4 bases at V and 7 bases at J, leaving 10 bases unmatched. The CDR3 region has the DNA TGTGCCAGCAGCAACCCGACAGGGGTTGGGGAGCAGTACTTC. Translation gives CASSNPTGVGEQYF.

The rearrangement uses TRBV7-3 and TRBJ1-6; D possibly corresponds to TRBD1 (6 bases). Trimming took 5 bases from V and 9 from J, leaving 14 bases between them. The CDR3 length is 14 residues. CDR1 and CDR2 from the germline V gene are SGHTA and FQGTGA. CDR3 nucleotide sequence: TGTGCCAGCAGCCAAGGGGGTGAGCGTTCACCCCTCCACTTT. It is translated as CASSQGGERSPLHF.

This clone showed up just a few times. The rearrangement links TRBV5-6 to TRBJ2-2, with D tentatively TRBD1 (5 bases). Per germline, CDR1 SGHDT and CDR2 YYEEEE. The V end was cut by 3 bases, the J end by 3 bases, with 9 bases between. CDR3 length: 14 residues. As DNA, the CDR3 is TGTGCCAGCAGCTACCAGGGTGACACCGGGGAGCTGTTTTTT. Its translation is CASSYQGDTGELFF.

The rearrangement links TRBV7-9 to TRBJ1-5; 9 bases match TRBD1. V gave up 5 bases and J gave up 3 bases; unmatched junction bases: 8. CDR1 is SEHNR, CDR2 FQNEAQ, per germline (reference sequence). The CDR3 length is 16 residues. The CDR3 sequence: CASSPRDRADNQPQHF. The CDR3 nucleotides read TGTGCCAGCAGCCCGCGGGACAGGGCTGACAATCAGCCCCAGCATTTT.

The chain recombines TRBV5-6 with TRBJ2-1; the D is unclear. The CDR3 length is 15 residues. Germline CDR1 reads SGHDT; CDR2 reads YYEEEE. Trimming took off 4 bases at V and 4 bases at J, with 15 bases between the two ends. The CDR3 nucleotides are TGTGCCAGCAGCCAAGGCGTACAGAGATACAATGAGCAGTTCTTC. Protein product: CASSQGVQRYNEQFF.

In this sample, this clone turned up a few times. The chain recombines TRBV28 with TRBJ1-3; no clear D gene. Trimming removed 7 bases at V and 0 bases at J, with 10 bases between. CDR1 and CDR2 from the germline V gene are MDHEN and SYDVKM. The CDR3 has 14 amino acids. In DNA form, the CDR3 reads TGTGCCAGCATGCGAGTCCCCTCTGGAAACACCATATATTTT. Amino acids: CASMRVPSGNTIYF.

The chain employs TRBV10-3 and TRBJ1-3; perhaps TRBD1 as D (6 bases). The CDR3 extends over 14 amino acids. Trimming removed 9 bases at V and 3 bases at J, with 15 bases between. Germline V gives CDR1 ENHRY, CDR2 SYGVKD. The CDR3 DNA follows: TGTGCCATGCAGGGGAAGTTCGGTGGAAACACCATATATTTT. It encodes CAMQGKFGGNTIYF.

This chain joins TRBV18 and TRBJ2-7; 10 bases map to TRBD2. The trim removed 2 bases at V and 6 bases at J, leaving 7 bases unmatched. The CDR3 is 15 residues long. Germline V gives CDR1 KGHSH, CDR2 LQKENI. This CDR3 reads CASSPIIAGGFEQYF. CDR3 nucleotide sequence: TGTGCCAGCTCACCAATTATAGCGGGAGGATTCGAGCAGTACTTC.

To note about this clone: An end of the junction differs from the germline gene, which may be a read error. CDR3: CASREGFTGLGARGYTF. The CDR3 DNA follows: TGTGCCAGCAGGGAAGGTTTTACAGGGTTGGGCGCTAGGGGCTACACCTTC. This chain links TRBV2 with TRBJ1-2; possible D gene TRBD1, 6 bases. This CDR3 comprises 17 residues. Germline values: CDR1 SNHLY, CDR2 FYNNEI.

This sequence joins TRBV6-5 and TRBJ2-1; the D is unclear. This CDR3 has 13 amino acids. CDR1 is MNHEY, CDR2 SVGAGI, per germline. Trimming cost V 2 bases and J 5 bases, with 7 bases left between them. CDR3 nucleotides: TGTGCCAGCAGTTACCTCGCGGACAATGAGCAGTTCTTC. This translates into CASSYLADNEQFF.

The V and J genes are TRBV10-3 and TRBJ1-1; TRBD1 might be the D (6 bases). Trimming shortened V by 1 base and J by 4 bases, and 13 bases separated the two germline ends. There are 15 residues in the CDR3. Germline V lookup: CDR1 ENHRY, CDR2 SYGVKD. The CDR3 sequence is CAISEFGRGITEAFF. CDR3 DNA: TGTGCCATCAGTGAGTTTGGCAGGGGAATCACTGAAGCTTTCTTT.

This clone appeared a few times. The rearrangement uses TRBV5-1 and TRBJ2-2; D gene ambiguous. This CDR3 has 16 amino acids. Germline assignment: CDR1 SGHRS and CDR2 YFSETQ. V lost 2 bases and J 0 bases, leaving 11 bases between the germline ends. The CDR3: CASSLSVLPNTGELFF. CDR3 bases: TGCGCCAGCAGCTTATCAGTCTTACCGAACACCGGGGAGCTGTTTTTT.

The rearrangement joins TRBV7-6 to TRBJ2-7, with D possibly TRBD1 on 6 matching bases. The CDR3 sequence is 17 residues long. Germline values: CDR1 SGHVS, CDR2 FNYEAQ. Trimming took 0 bases from V and 1 from J, leaving 16 bases between them. This CDR3 is CASSLADPGAGSYEQYF. The CDR3 bases are TGTGCCAGCAGCTTAGCGGACCCAGGGGCCGGTTCCTACGAGCAGTACTTC.

The CDR3 is CASSQDTGTANQPQHF. The CDR3 nucleotides read TGCGCCAGCAGCCAAGACACCGGGACAGCAAATCAGCCCCAGCATTTT. The chain employs TRBV4-3 and TRBJ1-5; 7 positions match TRBD1. CDR3 length equals 16 residues. Trimming took 0 bases from V and 4 from J; bases not matched to a gene: 6. Germline loops: CDR1 LGHNA, CDR2 YSLEER.

The chain has TRBV9 and TRBJ2-1, with 7 bases lining up with TRBD1. This CDR3 contains 15 residues. V gave up 2 bases and J gave up 0 bases; unmatched junction bases: 2. Germline V gives CDR1 SGDLS, CDR2 YYNGEE. The DNA of the CDR3 is TGTGCCAGCAGCGTTCGACAGGGCTCCTACAATGAGCAGTTCTTC. Translating it yields CASSVRQGSYNEQFF.

This clone has only a few counts. V usage is TRBV28 and J usage is TRBJ1-3; 9 bases map to TRBD1. Trimming cost V 7 bases and J 5 bases; bases outside gene matches: 21. There are 19 residues in the CDR3. Per the germline V gene, CDR1 is MDHEN and CDR2 is SYDVKM. The CDR3 nucleotides are TGTGCCAGCACTGGAGGTGGACAGGGGTCTCTCCAAGGCCGAAACACCATATATTTT. This gives the protein CASTGGGQGSLQGRNTIYF.

The CDR3 loop reads CASNGLAGGNEQYF. The DNA of the CDR3 is TGTGCCAGCAACGGACTAGCGGGAGGAAACGAGCAGTACTTC. The chain links TRBV14 to TRBJ2-7, with 14 bases that match TRBD2. Germline CDR1 and CDR2: SGHDN and FVKESK. CDR3 length: 14 amino acids. V trimming: 7 bases; J trimming: 5 bases; junction bases outside the gene matches: 4.

A word on this clone: An end of the junction does not agree with germline; a read error may underlie this. V is TRBV5-5 and J is TRBJ1-1; TRBD1 matches at 10 bases. The germline CDR1 and CDR2 sequences are SGHKS and YYEKEE (reference sequence). CDR3 length: 16 amino acids. The CDR3 region is CTSSAIPGQGRTEAFF. The CDR3, as DNA: TGTACCAGCAGCGCCATACCGGGACAGGGGAGGACTGAAGCTTTCTTT.